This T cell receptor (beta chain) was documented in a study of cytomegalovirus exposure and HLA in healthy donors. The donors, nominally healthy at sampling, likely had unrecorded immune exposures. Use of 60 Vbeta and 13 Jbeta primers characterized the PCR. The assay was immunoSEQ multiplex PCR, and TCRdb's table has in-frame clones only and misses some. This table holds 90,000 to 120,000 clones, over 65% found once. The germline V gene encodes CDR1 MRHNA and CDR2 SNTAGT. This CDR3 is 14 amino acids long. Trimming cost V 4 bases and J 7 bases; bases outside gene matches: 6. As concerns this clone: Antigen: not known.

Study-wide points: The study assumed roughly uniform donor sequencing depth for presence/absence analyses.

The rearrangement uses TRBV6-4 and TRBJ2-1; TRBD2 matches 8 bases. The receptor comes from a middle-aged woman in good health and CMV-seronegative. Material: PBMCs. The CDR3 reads CASSALSGSNEQFF. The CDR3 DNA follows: TGTGCCAGCAGTGCCCTCAGCGGGAGTAATGAGCAGTTCTTC.